This TCR beta chain stems from a study of human T cells and chemical hapten exposure. Study at large: Diphenylcyclopropenone was administered weekly to the scalp of patients throughout the approximately 24-week study. Read at 6 days, the patch tests placed 0.01% DPC on the upper back.

This CDR3 spans 15 amino acids. Trimming removed 1 base from V and 8 bases from J, with 15 bases in between. The germline V gene encodes CDR1 SGHAT and CDR2 FQNNGV. Described time point: pre-sensitization, week 0. The sample's treatment: therapeutic diphenylcyclopropenone sensitization with weekly scalp DPC. Blood sampling occurred before each patch-test application. MiXCR was run by TCRdb on the RACE reads, yielding one entry per CDR3 protein. Of under 300,000 distinct CDR3 sequences in the sample, about 8.1% were seen once. The clonotype was recovered from a woman aged 40 to 55 with alopecia areata. Some clones in this sample may be carry-over from other donors' samples. V is TRBV11-2 and J is TRBJ1-5, with D possibly matching TRBD1 (6 bases). The sequencing here drew on whole blood, taken in connection with sensitization to the hapten diphenylcyclopropenone (DPC). CDR3 nucleotide sequence: TGTGCCAGCAGCTTAGCGGGAGGGGGTATGGAGCCCCAGCATTTT. This codes for CASSLAGGGMEPQHF.